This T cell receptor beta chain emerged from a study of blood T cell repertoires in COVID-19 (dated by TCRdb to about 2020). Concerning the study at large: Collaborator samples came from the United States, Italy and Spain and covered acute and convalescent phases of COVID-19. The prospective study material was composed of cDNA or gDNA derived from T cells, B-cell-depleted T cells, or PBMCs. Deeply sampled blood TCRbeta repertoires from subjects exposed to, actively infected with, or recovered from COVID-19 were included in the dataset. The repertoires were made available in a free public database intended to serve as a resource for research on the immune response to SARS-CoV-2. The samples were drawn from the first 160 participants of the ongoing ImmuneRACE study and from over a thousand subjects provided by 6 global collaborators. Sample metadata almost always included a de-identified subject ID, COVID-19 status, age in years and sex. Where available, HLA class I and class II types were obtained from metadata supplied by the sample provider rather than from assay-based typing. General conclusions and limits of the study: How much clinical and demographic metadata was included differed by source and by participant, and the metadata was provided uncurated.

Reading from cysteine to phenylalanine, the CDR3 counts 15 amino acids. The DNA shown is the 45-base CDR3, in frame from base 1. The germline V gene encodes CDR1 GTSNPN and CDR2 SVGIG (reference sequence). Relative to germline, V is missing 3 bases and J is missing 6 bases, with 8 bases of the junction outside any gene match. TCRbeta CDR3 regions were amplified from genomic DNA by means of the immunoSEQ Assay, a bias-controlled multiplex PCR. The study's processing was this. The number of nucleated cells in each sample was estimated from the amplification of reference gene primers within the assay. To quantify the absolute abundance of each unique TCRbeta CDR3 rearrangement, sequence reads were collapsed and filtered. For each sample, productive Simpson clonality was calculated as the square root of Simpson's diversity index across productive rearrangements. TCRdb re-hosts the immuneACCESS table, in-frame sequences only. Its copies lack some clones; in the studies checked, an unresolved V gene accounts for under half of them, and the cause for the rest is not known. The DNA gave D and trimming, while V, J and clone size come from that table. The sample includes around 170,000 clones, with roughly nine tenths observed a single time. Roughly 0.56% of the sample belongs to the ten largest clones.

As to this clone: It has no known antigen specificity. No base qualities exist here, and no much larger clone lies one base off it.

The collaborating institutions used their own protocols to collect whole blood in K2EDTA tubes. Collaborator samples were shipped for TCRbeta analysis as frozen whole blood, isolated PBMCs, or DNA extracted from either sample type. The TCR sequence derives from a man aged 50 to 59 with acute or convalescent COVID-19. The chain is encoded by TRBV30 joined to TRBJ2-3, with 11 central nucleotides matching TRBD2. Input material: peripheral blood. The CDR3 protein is CAWRRLAGRRDTQYF. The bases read TGTGCCTGGAGGAGACTAGCGGGGAGACGGGATACGCAGTATTTT.